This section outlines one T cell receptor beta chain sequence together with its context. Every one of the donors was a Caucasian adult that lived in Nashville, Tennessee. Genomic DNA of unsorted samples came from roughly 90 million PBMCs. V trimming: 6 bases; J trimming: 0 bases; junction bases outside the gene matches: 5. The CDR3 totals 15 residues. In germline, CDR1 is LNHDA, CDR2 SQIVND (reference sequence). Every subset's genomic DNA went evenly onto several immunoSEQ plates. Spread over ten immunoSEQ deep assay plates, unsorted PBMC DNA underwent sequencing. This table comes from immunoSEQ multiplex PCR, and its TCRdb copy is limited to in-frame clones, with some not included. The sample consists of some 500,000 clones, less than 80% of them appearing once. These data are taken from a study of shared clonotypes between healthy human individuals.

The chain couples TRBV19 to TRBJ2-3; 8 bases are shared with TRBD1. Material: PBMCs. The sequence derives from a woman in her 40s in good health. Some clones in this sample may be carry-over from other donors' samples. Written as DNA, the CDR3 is TGTGCCAGTAGGAGGACAGGGACTAGCACAGATACGCAGTATTTT. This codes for CASRRTGTSTDTQYF.